The T cell receptor beta chain described here comes from a study of Tregs in tolerant kidney transplant recipients. Study conclusions and caveats: Few patients were studied, so findings need validation in larger groups. Expanding Tregs on activated donor B cells appeared to best identify donor-specific TCRbeta clones. This study did not directly address biological reproducibility.

For this clone: Its specificity is unknown.

CD4+CD25+CD127- Tregs, CD4+CD25- non-Tregs, CD4 and CD8 cells were sorted. The CDR3 spans 13 residues. Per the germline V gene, CDR1 is PRHDT and CDR2 is FYEKMQ (reference sequence). V lost 5 bases to trimming and J lost 11 bases; unmatched junction nucleotides: 5. Sequenced by immunoSEQ multiplex PCR; TCRdb stores in-frame clones only, minus some. The sample has tens of thousands of clones; 84% are singletons. The sequence came from a human donor in good health. The J gene is TRBJ1-6, the V gene TRBV13, with 8 bases aligning to TRBD1. The sample comprised CD4+ T cells from blood. CDR3 sequence reads: CASSRTGMTPLHF. As DNA, the CDR3 is TGTGCCAGCAGCCGGACAGGGATGACACCCCTCCACTTT.